These T cell receptor beta chains were read from a single sample in a study of blood T cell repertoires in COVID-19. The assay was immunoSEQ multiplex PCR, and TCRdb's table has in-frame clones only and misses some. Altogether more than 300,000 clones are present, 90% to 95% being singletons, with the ten largest covering 3% to 5%. The sample consisted of PBMCs or T cells enriched from blood (not recorded which). The origin of the receptors is a woman aged 25 to 39 who had been exposed to COVID-19. CDR3s leave out the opening cysteine and the closing phenylalanine or tryptophan.

v_gene: TRBV5-1; CDR3aa: ASATGYNQPQH
v_gene: TRBV23-1; CDR3aa: ASSQRSGRKPNYGYT
v_gene: TRBV24-1; CDR3aa: ATSGPGANEQF
v_gene: TRBV5-1; CDR3aa: ASKGKNRDFGYT
v_gene: TRBV7-9; CDR3aa: ASSPDRGSSPLH
v_gene: TRBV2; CDR3aa: ASRPNRGRMNTEAF
v_gene: TRBV5-1; CDR3aa: ASSFGGARGNTEAF
v_gene: TRBV6-5; CDR3aa: ASSYLQGVEQY
v_gene: TRBV6-5; CDR3aa: ASLDRLNTEAF
v_gene: TRBV6-4; CDR3aa: ASRDRGGNTEAF
v_gene: TRBV24-1; CDR3aa: ATSDTGTGETEAF
v_gene: TRBV7-2; CDR3aa: ASSLWTGGKETQY
v_gene: TRBV5-6; CDR3aa: ASSPGTSGGPRQF
v_gene: TRBV7-9; CDR3aa: ASRPGSSYNEQF
v_gene: TRBV7-6; CDR3aa: ASSPAVSGGLNEQF
v_gene: TRBV30; CDR3aa: AWSLQGTGNTIY
v_gene: TRBV5-4; CDR3aa: ASSLAAEGFYGYT
v_gene: TRBV7-2; CDR3aa: ASSLARGGYT
v_gene: TRBV14; CDR3aa: ASSAHAGTVLTEAF
v_gene: TRBV6-2/TRBV6-3; CDR3aa: ASSYPEGADTQY
v_gene: TRBV25-1; CDR3aa: ASTLNYEQF
v_gene: TRBV11-3; CDR3aa: ASSSGGSTEAF
v_gene: TRBV21-1; CDR3aa: AIPSRGGITEAF
v_gene: TRBV6-4; CDR3aa: ASSVRGADGELF
v_gene: TRBV5-5; CDR3aa: ASSLAGNLGYT
v_gene: TRBV2; CDR3aa: ASRPDSFGEQY